A single sample gave rise to the 14 T cell receptor beta chains below, sequenced in a study of CD8 T cells in ankylosing spondylitis. TCRdb re-called the 5' RACE reads with MiXCR, one entry per CDR3 protein. The sample includes 250,000 or so distinct CDR3 sequences, more than 15% of them seen just once. The sample comprised blood, either unsorted or a sorted T cell fraction (not recorded which). These receptors all stem from a male donor with ankylosing spondylitis or in good health (not recorded which).

This rearrangement joins TRBV19 to TRBJ1-5, with D perhaps matching TRBD1 (6 bases). Germline V gives CDR1 LNHDA, CDR2 SQIVND (reference sequence). V lost 2 bases and J lost 6, with 11 bases in between. CDR3 size: 14 residues. CDR3 nucleotides: TGTGCCAGTAGTATATCAGGGGTCGGTCAGCCCCAGCATTTT. Protein product: CASSISGVGQPQHF.

This clonotype has just a few counts. The rearrangement links TRBV12-3 or TRBV12-4 to TRBJ2-7; D might be TRBD2 (6 bases). The length of the CDR3 is 14 residues. V was clipped by 3 bases and J by 3 bases, with 12 bases between them. CDR3 in DNA: TGTGCCAGCAGTTTTCGGGGGAACGTCTACGAGCAGTACTTC. Translating gives CASSFRGNVYEQYF.

There are a few counts of this clonotype. The chain is built from TRBV7-9 and TRBJ2-7, with D perhaps assigned TRBD1 or TRBD2 (5 bases each). CDR1 is SEHNR, CDR2 FQNEAQ, per germline (reference sequence). Trimming left V 5 bases short and J 2 bases short, with 13 bases between. The CDR3 consists of 14 residues. CDR3 coding DNA: TGTGCCAGCAGCCCCGGGACCCAGCCCTACGAGCAGTACTTC. This translates into CASSPGTQPYEQYF.

The CDR3, as DNA: TGCAGCGTTGAAGTCCGAACGGTGGGGACAGGAGAAAACGTTAACTATGGCTACACCTTC. Its protein product is CSVEVRTVGTGENVNYGYTF. The gene calls are TRBV29-1 and TRBJ1-2, with 8 bases that match TRBD1. From germline, CDR1 is SQVTM and CDR2 ANQGSEA. The CDR3 extends over 20 amino acids. Losses at the gene ends were 1 base for V and 1 base for J; bases not matched to a gene: 20.

The chain is built from TRBV6-2 or TRBV6-3 and TRBJ2-6; D is undetermined. CDR3 length: 14 amino acids. Germline V lookup: CDR1 MNHEY, CDR2 SVGEGT. Trimming shortened V by 5 bases and J by 1 base, and 6 bases separated the two germline ends. The CDR3: CASSASSGANVLTF. Written as DNA, the CDR3 is TGTGCCAGCAGTGCTTCTTCTGGGGCCAACGTCCTGACTTTC.

Ten or more counts support this clonotype. This rearrangement joins TRBV5-1 to TRBJ2-1; D is ambiguous. V was trimmed by 0 bases and J by 9 bases, leaving 10 bases between them. Germline CDR1 and CDR2: SGHRS and YFSETQ. The CDR3 has 13 amino acids. CDR3 sequence reads: CASSLEGVGEQFF. The CDR3, as DNA: TGCGCCAGCAGCTTGGAGGGCGTGGGTGAGCAGTTCTTC.

The chain recombines TRBV29-1 with TRBJ2-7; D uncertain. Trimming pared 4 bases from V and 5 bases from J, leaving 15 bases between. This CDR3 is 13 amino acids long. Germline V CDR1 and CDR2: SQVTM, ANQGSEA. CDR3 sequence reads: CSVVGEDSDEQYF. The CDR3 nucleotides read TGCAGCGTTGTAGGAGAGGATAGTGACGAGCAGTACTTC.

This clonotype occurred once. The V and J genes are TRBV9 and TRBJ2-3, with a tentative D call TRBD2 (6 bases). CDR3 size: 19 residues. V lost 4 bases, J lost 0 bases, and 24 bases lay in between. The germline V gene encodes CDR1 SGDLS and CDR2 YYNGEE. The CDR3 DNA reads TGTGCCAGCAGCTTCCGCCCGCTTAGCGGAAATCCTAGCACAGATACGCAGTATTTT. Its protein is CASSFRPLSGNPSTDTQYF.

A few counts support this clonotype. The J gene is TRBJ2-1, the V gene TRBV10-3, with D unresolved. The CDR3 runs 14 residues. Trimming took off 3 bases at V and 2 bases at J, with 8 bases between the two ends. Per the germline V gene, CDR1 is ENHRY and CDR2 is SYGVKD. The CDR3 loop is CAISETRPYNEQFF. The CDR3 coding sequence is TGTGCCATCAGTGAAACACGACCCTACAATGAGCAGTTCTTC.

V and J are TRBV27 and TRBJ2-7; D is possibly TRBD1 (6 bases). V lost 5 bases, J lost 3 bases, and 11 bases lay in between. Per germline, CDR1 MNHEY and CDR2 SMNVEV (reference sequence). The CDR3 has 13 residues. The CDR3 nucleotides read TGTGCCAGCAGTCCGGGACACGGCTACGAGCAGTACTTC. Its protein is CASSPGHGYEQYF.

This clonotype was observed a few times. The chain carries TRBV20-1 and TRBJ2-7; D ambiguous. V lost 2 bases, J lost 4 bases, and 6 bases lay in between. CDR1 and CDR2 from the germline V gene are DFQATT and SNEGSKA (reference sequence). This CDR3 spans 11 amino acids. Written as DNA, the CDR3 is TGCAGTGCTAGATTCGGGTACGAGCAGTACTTC. It codes for CSARFGYEQYF.

This chain links TRBV6-1 with TRBJ1-1; 8 bases align to TRBD1. Unmatched junction bases numbered 9, after V lost 2 bases and J lost 4 bases. Germline V gives CDR1 MNHNS, CDR2 SASEGT. The CDR3 is made up of 16 amino acids. The CDR3 sequence is CASSESDRGVFTEAFF. CDR3 nucleotides: TGTGCCAGCAGTGAAAGCGACAGGGGTGTTTTCACTGAAGCTTTCTTT.

The V gene is TRBV29-1, the J gene TRBJ2-1; 14 positions agree with TRBD2. Trimming took 7 bases from V and 7 from J; bases not matched to a gene: 9. This CDR3 contains 15 residues. Germline CDR1 and CDR2: SQVTM and ANQGSEA. The CDR3 nucleotides are TGCAGCGAGGGACTAGCGGGAGTGGTGGGTAATGAGCAGTTCTTC. Translation gives CSEGLAGVVGNEQFF.

In this sample, this clonotype turned up many times. CDR3 DNA: TGTGCCAGCAGTTGGACAGGGAGCGAAAAACTGTTTTTT. This codes for CASSWTGSEKLFF. This chain uses TRBV27 with TRBJ1-4, with TRBD1 identical over 8 bases. Trimming at V came to 4 bases and at J to 8 bases, leaving 3 bases not matched to a gene. Germline loops: CDR1 MNHEY, CDR2 SMNVEV (reference sequence). This CDR3 is 13 amino acids long.